The entry below describes one T cell receptor beta chain. Its specificity is not known. cDNA molecules carried unique molecular identifiers, and template switching added a universal primer site. TCRdb re-analysed the 5' RACE reads in MiXCR, keeping a single row per CDR3 protein. The sample lists 1.5 million to 2 million distinct CDR3 sequences, roughly 35% seen once, with around 0.3% in the top ten. All donors were healthy Caucasians. The CDR3 is 13 amino acids. Germline values: CDR1 MGHRA, CDR2 YSYEKL. The V end was cut by 1 base, the J end by 8 bases, with 9 bases between. The data stem from a study of identical twins. Study-wide results and limits: Zero-insertion results could be subject to partial confounding by invariant MAIT and iNKT cells. The study drew conclusions from cross-sectional statistical analysis, not from following the same donors.

The specimen sequenced was cord blood. This sequence joins TRBV4-1 and TRBJ2-1; D not resolved. This TCR derives from a newborn girl in good health. Here the CDR3 reads CASSQGTVDEQFF. DNA of the CDR3: TGCGCCAGCAGCCAAGGAACAGTGGATGAGCAGTTCTTC.